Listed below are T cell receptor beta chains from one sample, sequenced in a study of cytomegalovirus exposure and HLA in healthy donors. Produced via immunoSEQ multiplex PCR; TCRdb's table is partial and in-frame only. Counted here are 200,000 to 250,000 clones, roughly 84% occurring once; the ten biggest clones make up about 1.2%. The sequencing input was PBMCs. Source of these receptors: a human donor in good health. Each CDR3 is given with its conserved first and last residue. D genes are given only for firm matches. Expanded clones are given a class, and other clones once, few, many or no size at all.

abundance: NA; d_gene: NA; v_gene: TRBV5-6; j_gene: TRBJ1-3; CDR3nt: TGTGCCAGCAGCGAATATTCAGGGCCCCGAGGAAACACCATATATTTT; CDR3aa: CASSEYSGPRGNTIYF
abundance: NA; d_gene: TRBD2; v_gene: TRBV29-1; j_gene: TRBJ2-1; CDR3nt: TGCAGCGTTATCCAAACCCCGGGACTAGCGGGAGCCAATGAGCAGTTCTTC; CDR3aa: CSVIQTPGLAGANEQFF
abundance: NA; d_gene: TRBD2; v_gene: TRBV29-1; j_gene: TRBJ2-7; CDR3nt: TGCAGCGTTGGCAACGGGAGGGCGGACGAGCAGTACTTC; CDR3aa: CSVGNGRADEQYF
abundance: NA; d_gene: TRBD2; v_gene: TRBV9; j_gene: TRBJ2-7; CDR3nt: TGTGCCAGCAGCGCTCGCGGAGCGGGAGGGGAGCAGTACTTC; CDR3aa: CASSARGAGGEQYF
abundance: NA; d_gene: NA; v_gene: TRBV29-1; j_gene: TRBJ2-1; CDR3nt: TGCAGCGCTCTGCCCAGCTACAATGAGCAGTTCTTC; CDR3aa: CSALPSYNEQFF
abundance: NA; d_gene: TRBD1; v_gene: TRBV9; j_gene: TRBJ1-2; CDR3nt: TGTGCCAGCAGCCTGCGGGACAGCGGGTCGTTGGGCTACACCTTC; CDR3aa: CASSLRDSGSLGYTF
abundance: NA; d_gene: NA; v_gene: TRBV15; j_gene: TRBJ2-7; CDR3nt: TGTGCCACCAGCAGAGATAAGGGGAAGTGGCAGGGTGGTTCCGAGCAGTACTTC; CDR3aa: CATSRDKGKWQGGSEQYF
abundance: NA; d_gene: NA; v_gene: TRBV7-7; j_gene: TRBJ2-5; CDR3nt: TGTGCTAGCTCAGGGGGAGGAGAGACCCAGTACTTC; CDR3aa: CASSGGGETQYF
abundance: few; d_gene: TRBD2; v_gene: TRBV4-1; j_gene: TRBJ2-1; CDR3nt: TGCGCCAGCAGCCAGGGCCCCGGGACTAGCGGGAGCCATGAGCAGTTCTTC; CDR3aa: CASSQGPGTSGSHEQFF
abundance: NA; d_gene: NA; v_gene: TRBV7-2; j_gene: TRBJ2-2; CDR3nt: TGTGCCAGCAGCCTCTGGGCGTCCGGGGAGCTGTTTTTT; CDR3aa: CASSLWASGELFF
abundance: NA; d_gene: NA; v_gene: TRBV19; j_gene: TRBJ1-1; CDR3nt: TGTGCCAGTATCCCACCCTCCGGGGGGGCTTTCTTT; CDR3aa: CASIPPSGGAFF
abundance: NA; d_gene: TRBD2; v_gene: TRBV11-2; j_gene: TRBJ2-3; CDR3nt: TGTGCCAGCAGCTTAGAGCTAGCGGGAGCGGGAGATACGCAGTATTTT; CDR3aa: CASSLELAGAGDTQYF
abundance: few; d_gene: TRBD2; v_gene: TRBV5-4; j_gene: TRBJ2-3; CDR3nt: TGTGCCAGCAGCCTAGCTAGCGGGAGGGCTAGAGATACGCAGTATTTT; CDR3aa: CASSLASGRARDTQYF
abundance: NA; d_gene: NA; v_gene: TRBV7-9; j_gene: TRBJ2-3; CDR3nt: TGTGCCAGCAGCCCAACTATGGATACGCAGTATTTT; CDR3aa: CASSPTMDTQYF
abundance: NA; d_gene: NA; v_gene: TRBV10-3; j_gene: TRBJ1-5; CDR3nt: TGTGCCATCGCGACAGCGCCCAATCAGCCCCAGCATTTT; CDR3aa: CAIATAPNQPQHF
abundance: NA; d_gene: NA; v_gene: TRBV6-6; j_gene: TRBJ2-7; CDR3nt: TGTGCCAGCAGTCCCGTGACGCTGACGGGCGAGCAGTACTTC; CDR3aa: CASSPVTLTGEQYF
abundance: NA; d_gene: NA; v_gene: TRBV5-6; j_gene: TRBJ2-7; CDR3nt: TGTGCCAGCAGAGGGTTACGGGGCAAACTTGGGACTTACGAGCAGTACTTC; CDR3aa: CASRGLRGKLGTYEQYF
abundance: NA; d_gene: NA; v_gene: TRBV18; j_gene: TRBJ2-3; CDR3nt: TGTGCCAGCTCACCGTCAGGGACAGATACGCAGTATTTT; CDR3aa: CASSPSGTDTQYF
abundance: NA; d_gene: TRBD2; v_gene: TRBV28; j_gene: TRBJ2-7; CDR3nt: TGTGCCAGCAGTTCGGCGGCGAGGACTAGATCCTACGAGCAGTACTTC; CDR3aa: CASSSAARTRSYEQYF
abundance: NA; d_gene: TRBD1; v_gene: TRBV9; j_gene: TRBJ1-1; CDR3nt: TGTGCCAGCAGCGTAGACAGGGGCACTGAAGCTTTCTTT; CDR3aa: CASSVDRGTEAFF
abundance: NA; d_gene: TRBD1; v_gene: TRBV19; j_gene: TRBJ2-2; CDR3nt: TGTGCCAGCGGGACGGGACAGGGGGCGACCGGGGAGCTGTTTTTT; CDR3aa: CASGTGQGATGELFF
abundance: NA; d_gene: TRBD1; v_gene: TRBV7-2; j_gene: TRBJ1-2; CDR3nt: TGTGCCAGCAGCCCTCGACAGGGGGCTTTGTATGGCTACACCTTC; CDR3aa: CASSPRQGALYGYTF
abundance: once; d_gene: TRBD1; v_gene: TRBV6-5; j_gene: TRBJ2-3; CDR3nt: TGTGCCAGCAGTAGGACAGGGAAGACAGATACGCAGTATTTT; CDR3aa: CASSRTGKTDTQYF
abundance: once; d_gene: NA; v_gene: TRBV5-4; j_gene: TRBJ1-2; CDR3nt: TGTGCCAGCAGCTTGACAGGGTCTTATGGCTACACCTTC; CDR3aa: CASSLTGSYGYTF
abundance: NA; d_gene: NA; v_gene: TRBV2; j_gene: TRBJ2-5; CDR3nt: TGTGCCAGCAGTGCCTTGGGGCGAGGAGAGACCCAGTACTTC; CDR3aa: CASSALGRGETQYF
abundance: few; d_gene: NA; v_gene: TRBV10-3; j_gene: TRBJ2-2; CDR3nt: TGTGCCATCAGTAAGGGGCCCGGGGAGCTGTTTTTT; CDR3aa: CAISKGPGELFF
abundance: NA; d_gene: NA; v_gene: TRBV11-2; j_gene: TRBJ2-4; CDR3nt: TGTGCCAGCAGCTTAGTTCGGCAGGGGAGCTCTCTTAACATTCAGTACTTC; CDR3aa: CASSLVRQGSSLNIQYF
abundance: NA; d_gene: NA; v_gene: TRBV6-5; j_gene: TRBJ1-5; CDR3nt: TGTGCCAGCAGCACCCAGGAAAATCAGCCCCAGCATTTT; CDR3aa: CASSTQENQPQHF
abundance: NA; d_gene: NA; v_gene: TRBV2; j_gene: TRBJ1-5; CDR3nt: TGTGCCAGCAGTGATGGCGGGTATAGCAATCAGCCCCAGCATTTT; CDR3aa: CASSDGGYSNQPQHF
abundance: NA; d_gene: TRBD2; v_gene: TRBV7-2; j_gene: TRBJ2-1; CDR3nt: TGTGCCAGCAGCTTAGCGGGGGGGACTTACAATGAGCAGTTCTTC; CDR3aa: CASSLAGGTYNEQFF
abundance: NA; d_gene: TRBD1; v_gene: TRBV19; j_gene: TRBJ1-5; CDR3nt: TGTGCCAGTAGTAGTTTCCAGGGGGCTAATAATCAGCCCCAGCATTTT; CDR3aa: CASSSFQGANNQPQHF
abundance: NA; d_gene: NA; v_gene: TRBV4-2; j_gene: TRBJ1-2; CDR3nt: TGTGCCAGCAGCCAAGAGAGGACAACTAACTATGGCTACACCTTC; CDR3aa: CASSQERTTNYGYTF
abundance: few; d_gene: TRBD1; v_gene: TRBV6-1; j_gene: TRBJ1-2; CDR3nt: TGTGCCAGCAGTGGACGCGGACAGGGGATTGGTGCCTATGGCTACACCTTC; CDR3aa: CASSGRGQGIGAYGYTF
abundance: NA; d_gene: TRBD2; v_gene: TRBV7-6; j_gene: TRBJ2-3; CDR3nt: TGTGCCAGCAGCCTACGAGGACTAGCGGAAAGCACAGATACGCAGTATTTT; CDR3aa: CASSLRGLAESTDTQYF
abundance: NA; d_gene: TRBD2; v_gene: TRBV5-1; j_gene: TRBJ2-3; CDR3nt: TGCGCCAGCAGCTCCTGGACTAGCGGGAGAGACACAGATACGCAGTATTTT; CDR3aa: CASSSWTSGRDTDTQYF
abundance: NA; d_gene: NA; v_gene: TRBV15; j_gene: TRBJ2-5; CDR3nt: TGTGCCACCAGCAGAGATAGCTCCAGACTCCAAGAGACCCAGTACTTC; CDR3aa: CATSRDSSRLQETQYF
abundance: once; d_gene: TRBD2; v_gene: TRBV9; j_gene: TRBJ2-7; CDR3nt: TGTGCCAGCAGCCCACCACTAGCGGGAGTGAGATACGAGCAGTACTTC; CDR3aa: CASSPPLAGVRYEQYF
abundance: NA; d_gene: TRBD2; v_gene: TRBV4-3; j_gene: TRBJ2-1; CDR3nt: TGCGCCAGCAGCTGGTCCCAAAGGCGGGAGGTAGGGAATGAGCAGTTCTTC; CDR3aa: CASSWSQRREVGNEQFF
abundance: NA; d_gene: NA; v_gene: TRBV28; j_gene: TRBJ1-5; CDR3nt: TGTGCCAGCAGTTTATTAGCATTGGGGGGAGGCAATCAGCCCCAGCATTTT; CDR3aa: CASSLLALGGGNQPQHF
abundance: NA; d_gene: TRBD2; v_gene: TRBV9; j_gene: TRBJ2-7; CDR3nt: TGTGCCAGCACCCCCAGTCTAGCGGGAGGTGACGAGCAGTACTTC; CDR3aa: CASTPSLAGGDEQYF
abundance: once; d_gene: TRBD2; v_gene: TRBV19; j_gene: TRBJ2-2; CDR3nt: TGTGCCAGTAGTATTAGAAGCGGGAGGGCCTTCGGGGGTACCGGGGAGCTGTTTTTT; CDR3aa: CASSIRSGRAFGGTGELFF
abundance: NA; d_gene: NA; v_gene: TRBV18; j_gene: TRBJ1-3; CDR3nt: TGTGCCAGCTCACCAGGGCAGGGCATAGGAAACACCATATATTTT; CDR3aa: CASSPGQGIGNTIYF
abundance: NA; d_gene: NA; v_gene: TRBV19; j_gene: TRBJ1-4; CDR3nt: TGTGCCAGTAGTGTAACAATGACAACTAATGAAAAACTGTTTTTT; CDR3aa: CASSVTMTTNEKLFF
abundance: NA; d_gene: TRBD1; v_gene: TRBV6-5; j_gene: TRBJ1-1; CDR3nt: TGTGCCAGCAGTAAAGGGACAGCGGACACTGAAGCTTTCTTT; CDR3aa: CASSKGTADTEAFF
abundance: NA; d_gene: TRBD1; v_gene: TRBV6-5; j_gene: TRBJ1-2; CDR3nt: TGTGCCAGCCCCGGGACAGGGGGCGGCTACACCTTC; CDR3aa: CASPGTGGGYTF
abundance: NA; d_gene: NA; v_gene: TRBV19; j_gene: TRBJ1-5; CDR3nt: TGTGCCAGTAGTGGGTCAGGGAAGGATCAGCCCCAGCATTTT; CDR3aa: CASSGSGKDQPQHF
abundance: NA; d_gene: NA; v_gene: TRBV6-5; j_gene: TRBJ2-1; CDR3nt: TGTGCCAGCAGTTACTCGGACAGTTTCTACAATGAGCAGTTCTTC; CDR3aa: CASSYSDSFYNEQFF
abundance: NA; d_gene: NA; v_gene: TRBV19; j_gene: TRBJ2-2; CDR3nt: TGTGCCAGTAGTTATCAGGGGTCTGTAAACACCGGGGAGCTGTTTTTT; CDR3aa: CASSYQGSVNTGELFF
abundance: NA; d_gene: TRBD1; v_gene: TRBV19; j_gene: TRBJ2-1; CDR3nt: TGTGCCAGTAGAAACCGGGACAGGGGAGGCAATGAGCAGTTCTTC; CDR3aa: CASRNRDRGGNEQFF
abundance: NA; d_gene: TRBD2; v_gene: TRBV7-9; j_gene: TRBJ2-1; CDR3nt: TGTTCCAGCAGCCTTAGCGGGAGAGGTCAGTTCTTC; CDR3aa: CSSSLSGRGQFF
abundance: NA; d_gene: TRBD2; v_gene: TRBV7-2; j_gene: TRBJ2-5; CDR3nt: TGTGCCAGCAGCCAAGGGACTAGCGGGCTGGAGACCCAGTACTTC; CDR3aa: CASSQGTSGLETQYF
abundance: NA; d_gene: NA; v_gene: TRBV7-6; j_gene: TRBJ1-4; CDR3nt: TGTGCCAGCAGCCTCGGGACTGGTGAAAAACTGTTTTTT; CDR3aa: CASSLGTGEKLFF